This T cell receptor (beta chain) was captured by sequencing in a study of blood T cells in healthy people across ages. This clonotype occurred once. Sample-barcoded 5' priming and a J-beta primer mix drove a second PCR of 7 to 11 cycles. MiXCR, applied by TCRdb to the 5' RACE reads, yields one record per CDR3 protein. The sample holds 980,000 or so distinct CDR3 sequences, around 49% seen once. The CDR3 totals 14 residues. The ends were cut back, 5 bases at V and 3 bases at J, with 13 bases in the middle. The chain joins TRBV12-3 or TRBV12-4 to TRBJ1-2; tentative D call: TRBD1 (6 bases). The sequenced sample was blood. This clonotype was sampled from a man aged 25 to 40 in good health. The CDR3 sequence is CASSPSDSYYGYTF. The CDR3 DNA sequence: TGTGCCAGCAGTCCATCGGACAGCTACTATGGCTACACCTTC.